This TCR beta chain was found in a study of T cell responses to AZD1222 COVID-19 vaccine. Produced via immunoSEQ multiplex PCR; TCRdb's table is partial and in-frame only. The sample lists about 59,000 clones; approximately 92% were seen once. The sequencing used peripheral blood, collected 28 days after the second AZD1222 dose. This receptor was identified in an adult who received the AZD1222 COVID-19 vaccine.

CDR3 residues: CASSPPGAGDEKLFF. Written as DNA, the CDR3 is TGTGCCAGCAGTCCCCCTGGGGCAGGAGATGAAAAACTGTTTTTT. This chain connects TRBV28 to TRBJ1-4; D perhaps matches TRBD1 (5 bases). The V and J ends lost 5 bases and 6 bases respectively, with 16 bases between them. CDR1 MDHEN and CDR2 SYDVKM come from the germline V gene. The CDR3 length is 15 residues.